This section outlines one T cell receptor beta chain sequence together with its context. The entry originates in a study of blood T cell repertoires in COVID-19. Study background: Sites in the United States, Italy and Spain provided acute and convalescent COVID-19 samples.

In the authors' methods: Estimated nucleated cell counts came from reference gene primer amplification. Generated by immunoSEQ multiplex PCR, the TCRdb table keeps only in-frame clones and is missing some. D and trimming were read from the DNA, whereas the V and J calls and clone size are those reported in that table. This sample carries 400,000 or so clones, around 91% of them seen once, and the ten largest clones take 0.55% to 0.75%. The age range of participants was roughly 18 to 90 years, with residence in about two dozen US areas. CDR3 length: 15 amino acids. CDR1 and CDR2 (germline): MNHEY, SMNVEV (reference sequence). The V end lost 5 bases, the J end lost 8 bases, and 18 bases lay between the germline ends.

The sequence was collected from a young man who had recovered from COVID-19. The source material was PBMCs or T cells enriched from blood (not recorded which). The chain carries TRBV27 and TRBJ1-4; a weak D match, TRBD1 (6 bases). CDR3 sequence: CASSSQGILGEKLFF. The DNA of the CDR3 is TGTGCCAGCAGTAGCCAGGGGATCTTAGGGGAAAAACTGTTTTTT.